This TCR beta chain was identified during a study of lymphopenia after photon versus proton radiotherapy. Sequencing was performed with immunoSEQ multiplex PCR; in TCRdb, only in-frame clones are kept and a portion is missing. This table holds about 160,000 clones, about nine tenths found once. The CDR3 runs to 16 residues. CDR1 is SEHNR, CDR2 FQNEAQ, per germline (reference sequence). Losses at the gene ends were 1 base for V and 5 bases for J; bases not matched to a gene: 7. The material was peripheral blood, obtained from a patient treated with photon-based radiotherapy. This rearrangement joins TRBV7-9 to TRBJ2-7; 11 bases map to TRBD2. The receptor was isolated from a man aged 45 to 65 with gastric cancer. The chain's CDR3 is CASSLVLAGGLNEQYF. CDR3 sequence (DNA): TGTGCCAGCAGCTTAGTGTTAGCGGGAGGGCTAAACGAGCAGTACTTC.